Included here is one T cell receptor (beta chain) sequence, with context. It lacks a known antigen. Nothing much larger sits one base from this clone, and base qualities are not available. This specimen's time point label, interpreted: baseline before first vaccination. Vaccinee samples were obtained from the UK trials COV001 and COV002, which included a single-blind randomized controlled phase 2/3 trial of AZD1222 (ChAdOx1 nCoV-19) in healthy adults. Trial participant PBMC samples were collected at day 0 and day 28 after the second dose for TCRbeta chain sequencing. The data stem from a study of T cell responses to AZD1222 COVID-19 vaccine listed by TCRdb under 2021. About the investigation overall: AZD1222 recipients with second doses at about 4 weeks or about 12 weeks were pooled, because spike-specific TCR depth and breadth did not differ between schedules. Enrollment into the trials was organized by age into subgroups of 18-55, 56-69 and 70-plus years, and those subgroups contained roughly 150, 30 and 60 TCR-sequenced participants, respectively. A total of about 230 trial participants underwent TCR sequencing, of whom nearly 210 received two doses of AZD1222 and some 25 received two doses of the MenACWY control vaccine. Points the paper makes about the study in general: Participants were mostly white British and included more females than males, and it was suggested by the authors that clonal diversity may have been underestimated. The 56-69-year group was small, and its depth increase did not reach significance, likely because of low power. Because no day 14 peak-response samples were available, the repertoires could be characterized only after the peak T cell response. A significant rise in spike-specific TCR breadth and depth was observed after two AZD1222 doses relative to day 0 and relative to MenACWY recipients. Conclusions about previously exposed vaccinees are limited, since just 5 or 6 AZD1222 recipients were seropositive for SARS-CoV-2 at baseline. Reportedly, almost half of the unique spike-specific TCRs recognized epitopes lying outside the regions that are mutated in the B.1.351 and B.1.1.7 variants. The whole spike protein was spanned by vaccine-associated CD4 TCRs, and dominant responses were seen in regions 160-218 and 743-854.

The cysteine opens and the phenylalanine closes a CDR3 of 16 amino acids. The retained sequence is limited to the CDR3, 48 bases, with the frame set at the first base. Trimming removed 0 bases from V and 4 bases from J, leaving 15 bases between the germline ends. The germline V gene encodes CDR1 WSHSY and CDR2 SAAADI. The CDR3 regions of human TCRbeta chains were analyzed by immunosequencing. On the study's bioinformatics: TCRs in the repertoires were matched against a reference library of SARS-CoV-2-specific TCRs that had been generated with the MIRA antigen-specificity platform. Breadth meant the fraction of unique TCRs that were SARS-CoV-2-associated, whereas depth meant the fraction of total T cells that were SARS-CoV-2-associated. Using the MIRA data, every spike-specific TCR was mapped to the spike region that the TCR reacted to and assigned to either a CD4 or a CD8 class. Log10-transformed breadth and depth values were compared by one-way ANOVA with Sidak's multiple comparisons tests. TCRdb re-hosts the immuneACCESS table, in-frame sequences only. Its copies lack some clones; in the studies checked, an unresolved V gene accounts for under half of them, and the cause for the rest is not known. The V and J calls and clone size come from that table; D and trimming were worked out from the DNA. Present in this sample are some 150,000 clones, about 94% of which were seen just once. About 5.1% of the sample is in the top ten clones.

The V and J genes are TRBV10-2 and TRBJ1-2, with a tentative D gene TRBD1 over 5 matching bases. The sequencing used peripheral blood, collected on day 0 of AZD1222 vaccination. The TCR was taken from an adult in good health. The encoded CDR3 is CASSESVRRQRYGYTF. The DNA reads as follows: TGCGCCAGCAGTGAGTCAGTGCGTAGACAGCGCTATGGCTACACCTTC.